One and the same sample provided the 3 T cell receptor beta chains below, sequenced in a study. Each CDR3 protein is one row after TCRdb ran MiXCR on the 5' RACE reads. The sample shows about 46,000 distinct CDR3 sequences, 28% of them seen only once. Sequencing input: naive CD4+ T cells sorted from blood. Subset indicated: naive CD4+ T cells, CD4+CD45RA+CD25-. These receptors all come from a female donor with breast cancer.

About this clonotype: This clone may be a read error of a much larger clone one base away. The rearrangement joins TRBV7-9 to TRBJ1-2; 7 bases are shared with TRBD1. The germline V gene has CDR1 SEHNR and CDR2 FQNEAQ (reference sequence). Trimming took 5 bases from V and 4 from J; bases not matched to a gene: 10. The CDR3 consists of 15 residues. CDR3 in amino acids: CASSPATGTTYGYTF. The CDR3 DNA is TGTGCCAGCAGCCCTGCGACAGGGACCACCTATGGCTACACCTTC.

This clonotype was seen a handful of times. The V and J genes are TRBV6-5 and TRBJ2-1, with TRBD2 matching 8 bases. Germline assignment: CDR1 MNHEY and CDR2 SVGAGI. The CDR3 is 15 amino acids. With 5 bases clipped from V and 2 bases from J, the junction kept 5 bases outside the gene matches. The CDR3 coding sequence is TGTGCCAGCAGTCAACTAGCGGTTACCTACAATGAGCAGTTCTTC. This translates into CASSQLAVTYNEQFF.

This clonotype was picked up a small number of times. The CDR3 here is CASPGGEAFF. DNA for the CDR3: TGTGCCAGTCCAGGGGGGGAAGCTTTCTTT. The chain couples TRBV27 to TRBJ1-1, with 7 nucleotides matching TRBD1. Germline CDR1 and CDR2: MNHEY and SMNVEV (reference sequence). V dropped 9 bases and J dropped 8; count of bases not matched to a gene: 3. The CDR3 consists of 10 residues.